These 2 T cell receptor beta chains originate from one sample sequenced in a study of blood T cell repertoires in COVID-19 (dated by TCRdb to the early 2020s). Library construction relied on the immunoSEQ multiplex PCR assay. The table was pulled from immuneACCESS by TCRdb, which kept in-frame rearrangements only. Such tables lose some clones; where checked, under half of the loss comes from unresolved V genes, and the rest has no known cause. This sample is represented by 290,000 or so clones; approximately 90% of them were singletons. Approximately 2.4% of the sample belongs to the ten largest clones. Sequencing used peripheral blood. The receptors stem from a man younger than 35 with active or convalescent COVID-19.

The rearrangement links TRBV7-7 to TRBJ2-5; possible D gene TRBD1, 6 bases. Germline CDR1 and CDR2: SSHAT and FNYEAQ (reference sequence). This CDR3 is built from 13 residues. Between the trimmed V and J ends, which lost 5 bases and 3 bases, there was a span of 10 bases. CDR3 in amino acids: CASSANREETQYF. CDR3 DNA: TGTGCCAGCAGCGCAAACAGGGAAGAGACCCAGTACTTC.

The rearrangement uses TRBV11-2 and TRBJ2-7; 7 bases line up with TRBD1. After removal of 5 bases from V and 2 bases from J, the junction contained 9 bases not matched to a gene. CDR3 size: 15 residues. Germline lookup yields CDR1 SGHAT and CDR2 FQNNGV. The CDR3 is CASSVAGGRTYEQYF. CDR3 coding DNA: TGTGCCAGCAGCGTAGCAGGGGGTAGAACCTACGAGCAGTACTTC.